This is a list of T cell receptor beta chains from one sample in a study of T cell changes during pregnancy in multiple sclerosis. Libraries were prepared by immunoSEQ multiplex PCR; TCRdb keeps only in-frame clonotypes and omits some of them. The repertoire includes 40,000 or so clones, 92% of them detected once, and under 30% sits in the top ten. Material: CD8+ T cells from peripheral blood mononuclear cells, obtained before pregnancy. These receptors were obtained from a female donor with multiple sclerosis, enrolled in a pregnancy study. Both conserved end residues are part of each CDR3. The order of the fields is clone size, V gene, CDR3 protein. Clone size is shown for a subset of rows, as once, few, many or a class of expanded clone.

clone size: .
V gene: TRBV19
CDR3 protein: CASHDRINTGELFF

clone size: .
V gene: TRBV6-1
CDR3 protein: CASSEALGDSSYEQYF

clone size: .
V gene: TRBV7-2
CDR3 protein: CASSLTIGGYNEQFF

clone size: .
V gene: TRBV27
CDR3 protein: CASSWGTSGRNEQFF

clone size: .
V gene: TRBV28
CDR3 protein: CAIRPQNAYEQYF

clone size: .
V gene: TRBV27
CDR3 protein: CASRGARAGDTQYF

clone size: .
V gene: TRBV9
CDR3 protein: CASSRGGDTQYF

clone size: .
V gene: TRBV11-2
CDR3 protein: CASSFGTGALGEQYF

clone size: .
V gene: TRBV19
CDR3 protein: CASRGLSGSNEQFF

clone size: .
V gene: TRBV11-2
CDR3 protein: CASSLDPQDEQYF

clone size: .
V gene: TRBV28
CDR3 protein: CASSRSYNEQFF

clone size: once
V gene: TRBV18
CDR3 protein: CASSLTWGTEAQAEAFF

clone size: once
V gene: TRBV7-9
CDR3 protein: CASPPERGMNTEAFF

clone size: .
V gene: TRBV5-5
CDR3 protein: CASSLERYEAAQYF

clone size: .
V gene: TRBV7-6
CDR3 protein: CASSLAFGQGHSNQPQHF

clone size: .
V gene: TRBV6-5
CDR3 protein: CASSPRENYGYTF

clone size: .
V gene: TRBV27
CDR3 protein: CASSLGGFYTEAFF

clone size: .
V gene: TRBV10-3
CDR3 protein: CAISESMASGSWADTQYF

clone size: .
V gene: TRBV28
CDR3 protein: CASSPRLAAYNEQFF

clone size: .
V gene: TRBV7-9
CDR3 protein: CASSSGTRTSYEQYF

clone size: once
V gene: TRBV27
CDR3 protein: CASSTRDRLSYEQYF

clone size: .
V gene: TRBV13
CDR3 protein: CASSGISNTEAFF

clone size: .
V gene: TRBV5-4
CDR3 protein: CASSLPGQRIYGYTF

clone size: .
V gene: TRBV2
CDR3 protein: CASNLRQGDNSPLHF

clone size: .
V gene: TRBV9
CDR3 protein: CASSAGFRDRGNGYTF

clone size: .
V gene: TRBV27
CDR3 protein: CASSSGIEKLFF

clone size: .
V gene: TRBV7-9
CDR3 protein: CASSSDGWYGYTF

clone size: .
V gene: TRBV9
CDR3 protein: CASSVRQASTDTQYF

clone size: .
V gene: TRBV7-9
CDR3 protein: CASSSPSGGIQETQYF

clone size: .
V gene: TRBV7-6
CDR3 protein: CASSLRGTSGNTGELFF

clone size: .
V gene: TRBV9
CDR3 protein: CASSVRGGREAFF

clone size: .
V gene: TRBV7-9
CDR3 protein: CASSSPLRGNYGYTF

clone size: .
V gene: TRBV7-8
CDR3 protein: CASSPYLRDTIYF

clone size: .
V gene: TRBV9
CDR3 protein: CASSEGTGGGNEQFF

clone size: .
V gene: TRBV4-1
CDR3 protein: CASSQQSGHLVNEQFF

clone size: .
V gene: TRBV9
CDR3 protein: CASSGLDLGELFF